Below, 13 T cell receptor beta chains from the same sample are listed, as sequenced in a study of cytomegalovirus exposure and HLA in healthy donors. TCRdb keeps only in-frame clones here, not all; method: immunoSEQ multiplex PCR. In the table there are 75,000 to 90,000 clones, roughly 94% of which are singletons. The sample comprised PBMCs. These receptors were collected from a woman between 18 and 30 years old in good health and CMV-seronegative.

CDR3 sequence reads: CASSRTGDEQYF. In DNA form, the CDR3 reads TGTGCCAGCAGTCGGACAGGGGACGAGCAGTACTTC. The genes are TRBV27 and TRBJ2-7; 9 nucleotides agree with TRBD1. CDR1 and CDR2 (germline): MNHEY, SMNVEV (reference sequence). The length of the CDR3 is 12 residues. Trimming at V came to 5 bases and at J to 5 bases, leaving 1 base not matched to a gene.

The chain links TRBV5-4 to TRBJ1-1; possibly TRBD1 for D (5 bases). Trimming took 4 bases from V and 3 from J, leaving 13 bases between them. The CDR3 totals 14 residues. The V gene's germline CDR1 is SGHNT and CDR2 YYREEE (reference sequence). CDR3 residues: CASSQDSFDTEAFF. CDR3 in DNA: TGTGCCAGCAGCCAAGACAGTTTCGACACTGAAGCTTTCTTT.

The chain uses TRBV6-5 and TRBJ2-7, with TRBD2 as a possible D gene (5 bases). Germline V CDR1 and CDR2: MNHEY, SVGAGI. This CDR3 spans 13 amino acids. Between the trimmed V and J ends, which lost 7 bases and 2 bases, there was a span of 12 bases. In nucleotides, the CDR3 is TGTGCCAGCACTTATTCGCGGGCCTACGAGCAGTACTTC. Amino acid sequence: CASTYSRAYEQYF.

The gene calls are TRBV4-3 and TRBJ1-2; tentative D call: TRBD1 (5 bases). The V end lost 4 bases, the J end lost 6 bases, and 6 bases lay between the germline ends. The CDR3 length is 11 residues. Germline CDR1 reads LGHNA; CDR2 reads YSLEER. CDR3 region: CASSPGDGYTF. In DNA form, the CDR3 reads TGCGCCAGCAGCCCGGGGGATGGCTACACCTTC.

V and J are TRBV5-1 and TRBJ2-7, with D maybe TRBD1 (7 bases). CDR1 SGHRS and CDR2 YFSETQ come from the germline V gene. CDR3 size: 15 residues. V lost 1 base and J lost 1, with 12 bases in between. The DNA for the CDR3 is TGCGCCAGCAGCTTGCGGCAGGGGGGTTCCTACGAGCAGTACTTC. It is translated as CASSLRQGGSYEQYF.

CDR3 nucleotide sequence: TGTGCCAGCATGGGCGACCATCCAAATGAGCAGTTCTTC. This sequence encodes CASMGDHPNEQFF. V and J are TRBV2 and TRBJ2-1; no reliable D call. This CDR3 is built from 13 residues. Per germline, CDR1 SNHLY and CDR2 FYNNEI. V lost 7 bases and J lost 7, with 14 bases in between.

The chain employs TRBV30 and TRBJ1-2; weak D call: TRBD1 (5 bases). CDR1 is GTSNPN and CDR2 is SVGIG in the germline V gene (reference sequence). CDR3 length: 13 residues. V lost 0 bases and J 6 bases, leaving 11 bases between the germline ends. DNA of the CDR3: TGTGCCTGGAGTGTGCGGACACTCAATGGCTACACCTTC. This sequence encodes CAWSVRTLNGYTF.

The CDR3 DNA reads TGTGCCAGCAGCCTTCCTACAGCACACTCCTACGAGCAGTACTTC. Protein: CASSLPTAHSYEQYF. This rearrangement joins TRBV2 to TRBJ2-7; D unclear. Trimming shortened V by 6 bases and J by 0 bases, and 15 bases separated the two germline ends. CDR3 length: 15 residues. CDR1 and CDR2 (germline): SNHLY, FYNNEI.

The chain joins TRBV7-9 to TRBJ2-1; 8 bases are a match to TRBD1. Germline CDR1 SEHNR, CDR2 FQNEAQ (reference sequence). The ends lost 2 bases at V and 7 bases at J; junction bases unmatched: 1. This CDR3 has 13 amino acids. CDR3 sequence: CASSLHRGNEQFF. The CDR3 coding sequence is TGTGCCAGCAGCTTACACAGGGGGAATGAGCAGTTCTTC.

The gene calls are TRBV28 and TRBJ2-7, with TRBD2 matching 9 bases. This CDR3 has 16 amino acids. With V trimmed by 4 bases and J by 1 base, 8 bases remained unmatched. From germline, CDR1 is MDHEN and CDR2 SYDVKM. CDR3 protein: CASSYPLAGISYEQYF. The DNA of the CDR3 is TGTGCCAGCAGTTATCCACTAGCGGGCATATCCTACGAGCAGTACTTC. Using reference TRBV28 and TRBJ2-7 for the parts outside the CDR3, the full variable domain is DVKVTQSSRYLVKRTGEKVFLECVQDMDHENMFWYRQDPGLGLRLIYFSYDVKMKEKGDIPEGYSVSREKKERFSLILESASTNQTSMYLCASSYPLAGISYEQYFGPGTRLTVT.

This chain connects TRBV7-2 to TRBJ2-7; TRBD1 is a possible D gene (6 bases). The CDR3 is made up of 12 amino acids. Germline-derived CDR1 and CDR2 are SGHTA and FQGNSA. V lost 6 bases to trimming and J lost 7 bases, with 13 bases between them. CDR3 protein: CASSYGQLEQYF. Here the CDR3 DNA reads TGTGCCAGCAGTTATGGACAGTTAGAGCAGTACTTC.

This chain links TRBV7-9 with TRBJ2-7; possibly TRBD1 for D (5 bases). Germline lookup yields CDR1 SEHNR and CDR2 FQNEAQ (reference sequence). The germline V and J ends were trimmed by 5 bases and 1 base, with 18 bases remaining between them. The CDR3 consists of 16 residues. The CDR3: CASSPPTGVLSYEQYF. In DNA form, the CDR3 reads TGTGCCAGCAGCCCTCCCACAGGAGTTCTTTCCTACGAGCAGTACTTC.

This chain joins TRBV7-7 and TRBJ2-5; tentatively, D is TRBD2 (6 bases). V was pared by 6 bases and J by 5 bases, with 13 bases between. CDR1 and CDR2 from the germline V gene are SSHAT and FNYEAQ (reference sequence). The CDR3 runs to 13 residues. The CDR3 DNA reads as TGTGCCAGCAGTTCCGGAGGGGAGGAGACCCAGTACTTC. Translated, it gives CASSSGGEETQYF.